Below, 7 T cell receptor beta chains from the same sample are listed, as sequenced in a study of CD8 T cells in ankylosing spondylitis. Notes on the study in general: A motif of roughly 8 highly homologous TCR beta variants was seen as apparently characteristic of ankylosing spondylitis blood.

TCRdb ran MiXCR on the 5' RACE reads and lists one entry per CDR3 protein. This table holds hundreds of thousands of distinct CDR3 sequences, over 9.5% found once. The antigens of these receptors remain unknown. The sample taken for sequencing was blood, either unsorted or a sorted T cell fraction (not recorded which). The receptors were gathered from a male donor with ankylosing spondylitis.

This clonotype was found a few times. The rearrangement uses TRBV6-2 or TRBV6-3 and TRBJ2-1, with a weak D call TRBD2 (6 bases). The CDR3 length is 15 residues. Trimming shortened V by 7 bases and J by 4 bases, and 17 bases separated the two germline ends. CDR1 MNHEY and CDR2 SVGEGT come from the germline V gene. The CDR3 coding sequence is TGTGCCAGCACCATGGGGGACTTTCTTTACAATGAGCAGTTCTTC. Protein product: CASTMGDFLYNEQFF.

This clonotype was found a few times. The chain carries TRBV20-1 and TRBJ2-3; unclear D gene. V was cut by 0 bases and J by 0 bases, with 13 bases left in between. Germline assignment: CDR1 DFQATT and CDR2 SNEGSKA (reference sequence). The CDR3 is 16 residues long. The CDR3 DNA follows: TGCAGTGCTAGAGATCTCCGGCAGACTAGCACAGATACGCAGTATTTT. It codes for CSARDLRQTSTDTQYF.

The sample holds many counts of this clonotype. This chain uses TRBV12-3 or TRBV12-4 with TRBJ2-2; tentatively, D is TRBD1 (5 bases). Between the trimmed V and J ends, which lost 3 bases and 4 bases, there was a span of 9 bases. This CDR3 spans 14 amino acids. Here the CDR3 reads CASSFSQGTGELFF. CDR3 nucleotides: TGTGCCAGCAGTTTTTCCCAGGGCACCGGGGAGCTGTTTTTT.

This clonotype turned up a few times. The rearrangement uses TRBV6-5 and TRBJ1-1; a possible D gene is TRBD1 (5 bases). Germline CDR1 MNHEY, CDR2 SVGAGI. Trimming took off 6 bases at V and 2 bases at J, with 19 bases between the two ends. The CDR3 contains 16 residues. The CDR3 sequence is CASRPSRGGVNTEAFF. The DNA for the CDR3 is TGTGCCAGCAGGCCCTCGAGGGGAGGGGTCAACACTGAAGCTTTCTTT.

This clonotype turned up a few times. CDR3 in amino acids: CSVTKRNTEAFF. DNA for the CDR3: TGCAGCGTTACAAAAAGGAACACTGAAGCTTTCTTT. This sequence joins TRBV29-1 and TRBJ1-1; the D is unclear. Per germline, CDR1 SQVTM and CDR2 ANQGSEA. CDR3 length equals 12 residues. V was clipped by 5 bases and J by 1 base, with 8 bases between them.

The chain is built from TRBV20-1 and TRBJ2-5; 9 positions agree with TRBD2. The V gene end was trimmed by 3 bases and the J gene end by 5 bases; junction bases not matched to a gene: 4. This CDR3 is 13 amino acids long. The germline CDR1 and CDR2 sequences are DFQATT and SNEGSKA (reference sequence). The CDR3 DNA sequence: TGCAGTGCTAGTTGGCTAGCGGGGGAGACCCAGTACTTC. Amino acids: CSASWLAGETQYF.

The rearrangement joins TRBV15 to TRBJ2-6, with D uncertain. Germline V gene sequence: CDR1 LNHNV, CDR2 YYDKDF (reference sequence). There are 16 residues in the CDR3. Between the trimmed V and J ends, which lost 1 base and 4 bases, there was a span of 11 bases. The CDR3 nucleotides read TGTGCCACCAGCAGAGGTGGGGATGGGGGGGCCAACGTCCTGACTTTC. This gives the protein CATSRGGDGGANVLTF.